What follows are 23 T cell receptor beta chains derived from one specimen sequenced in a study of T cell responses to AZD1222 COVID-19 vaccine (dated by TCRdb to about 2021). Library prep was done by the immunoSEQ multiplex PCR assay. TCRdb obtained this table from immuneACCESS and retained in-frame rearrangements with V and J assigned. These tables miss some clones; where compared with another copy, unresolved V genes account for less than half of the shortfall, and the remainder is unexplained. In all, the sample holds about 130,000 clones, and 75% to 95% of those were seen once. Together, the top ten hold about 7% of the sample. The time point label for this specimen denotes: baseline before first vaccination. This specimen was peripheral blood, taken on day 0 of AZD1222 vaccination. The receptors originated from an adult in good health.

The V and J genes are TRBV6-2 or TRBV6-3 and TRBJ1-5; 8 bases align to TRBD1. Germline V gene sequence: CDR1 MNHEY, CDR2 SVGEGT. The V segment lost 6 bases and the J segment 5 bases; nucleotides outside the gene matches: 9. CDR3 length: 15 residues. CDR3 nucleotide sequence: TGTGCCAGCAGCACCTCGGACAGGGTAGATCAGCCCCAGCATTTT. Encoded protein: CASSTSDRVDQPQHF.

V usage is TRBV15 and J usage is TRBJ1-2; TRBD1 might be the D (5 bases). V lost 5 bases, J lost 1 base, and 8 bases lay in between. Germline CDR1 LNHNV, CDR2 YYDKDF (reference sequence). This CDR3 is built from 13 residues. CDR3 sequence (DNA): TGTGCCACCAGCCCGGGACTTAACTATGGCTACACCTTC. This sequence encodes CATSPGLNYGYTF.

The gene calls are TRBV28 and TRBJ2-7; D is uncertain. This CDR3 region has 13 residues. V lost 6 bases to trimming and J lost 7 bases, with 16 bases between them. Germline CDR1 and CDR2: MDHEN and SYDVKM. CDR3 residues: CASSTANSREQYF. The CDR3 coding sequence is TGTGCCAGCAGCACTGCAAATTCGAGGGAGCAGTACTTC.

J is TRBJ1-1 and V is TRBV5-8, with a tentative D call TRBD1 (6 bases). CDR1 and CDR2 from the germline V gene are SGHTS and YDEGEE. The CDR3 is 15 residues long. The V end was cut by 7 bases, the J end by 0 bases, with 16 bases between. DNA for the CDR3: TGTGCCAGCCGCGGCCGGGACACCCTGAACACTGAAGCTTTCTTT. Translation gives CASRGRDTLNTEAFF.

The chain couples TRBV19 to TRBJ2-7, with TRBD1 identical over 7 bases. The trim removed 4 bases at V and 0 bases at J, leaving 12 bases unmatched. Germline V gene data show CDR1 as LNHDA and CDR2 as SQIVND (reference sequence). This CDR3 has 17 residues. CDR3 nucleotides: TGTGCCAGTAGTACACCATTCGACAGGGAAACCTCCTACGAGCAGTACTTC. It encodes CASSTPFDRETSYEQYF.

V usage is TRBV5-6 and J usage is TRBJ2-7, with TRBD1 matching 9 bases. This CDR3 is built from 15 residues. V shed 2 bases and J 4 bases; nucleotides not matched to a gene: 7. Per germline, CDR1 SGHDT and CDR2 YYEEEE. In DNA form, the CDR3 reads TGTGCCAGCAGCTTAGTCCCCGGACAGGGGTACGAGCAGTACTTC. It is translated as CASSLVPGQGYEQYF.

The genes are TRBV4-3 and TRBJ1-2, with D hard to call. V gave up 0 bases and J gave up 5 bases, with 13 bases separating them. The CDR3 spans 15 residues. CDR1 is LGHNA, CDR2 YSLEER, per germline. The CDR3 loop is CASSQERTGFYGYTF. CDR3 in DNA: TGCGCCAGCAGCCAAGAACGGACCGGCTTTTATGGCTACACCTTC.

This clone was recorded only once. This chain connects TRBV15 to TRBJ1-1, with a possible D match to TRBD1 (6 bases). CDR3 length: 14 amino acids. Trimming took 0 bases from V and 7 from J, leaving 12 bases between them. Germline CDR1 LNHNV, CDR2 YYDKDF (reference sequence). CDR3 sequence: CATSRDQGPFEAFF. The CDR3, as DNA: TGTGCCACCAGCAGAGATCAGGGGCCCTTTGAAGCTTTCTTT.

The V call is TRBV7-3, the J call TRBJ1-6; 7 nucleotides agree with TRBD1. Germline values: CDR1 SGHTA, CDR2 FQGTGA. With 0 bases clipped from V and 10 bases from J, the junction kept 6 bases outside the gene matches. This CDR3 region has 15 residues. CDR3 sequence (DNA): TGTGCCAGCAGCTTAACGGACAGGTGGATATCACCCCTCCACTTT. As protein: CASSLTDRWISPLHF.

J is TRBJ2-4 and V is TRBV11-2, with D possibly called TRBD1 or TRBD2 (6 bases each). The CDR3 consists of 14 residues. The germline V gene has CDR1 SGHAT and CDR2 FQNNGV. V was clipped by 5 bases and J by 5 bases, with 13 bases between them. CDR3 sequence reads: CASSQTGAQNIQYF. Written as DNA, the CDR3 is TGTGCCAGCAGCCAGACGGGGGCCCAAAACATTCAGTACTTC.

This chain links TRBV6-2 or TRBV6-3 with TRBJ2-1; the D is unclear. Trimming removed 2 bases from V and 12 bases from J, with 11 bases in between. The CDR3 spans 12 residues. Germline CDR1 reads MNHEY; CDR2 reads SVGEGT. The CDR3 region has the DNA TGTGCCAGCAGTTACCCCAAGTGGGGGCAGTTCTTC. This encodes CASSYPKWGQFF.

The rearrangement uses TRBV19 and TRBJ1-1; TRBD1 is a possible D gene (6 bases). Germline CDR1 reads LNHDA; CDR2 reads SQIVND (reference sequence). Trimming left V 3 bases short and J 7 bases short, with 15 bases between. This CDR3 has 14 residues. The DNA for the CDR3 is TGTGCCAGTAGTATGGGGGGCAGAATTCATGAAGCTTTCTTT. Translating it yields CASSMGGRIHEAFF.

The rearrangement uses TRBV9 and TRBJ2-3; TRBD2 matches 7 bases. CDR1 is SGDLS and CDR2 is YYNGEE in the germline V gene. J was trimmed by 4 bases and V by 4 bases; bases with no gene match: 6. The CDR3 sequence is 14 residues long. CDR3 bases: TGTGCCAGCAGCCCGACTAGCATCGCAGATACGCAGTATTTT. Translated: CASSPTSIADTQYF.

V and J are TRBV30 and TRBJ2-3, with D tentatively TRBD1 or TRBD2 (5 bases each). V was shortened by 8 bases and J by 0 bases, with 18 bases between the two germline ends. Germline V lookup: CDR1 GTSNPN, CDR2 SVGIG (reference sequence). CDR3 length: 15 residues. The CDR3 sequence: CAGSGTPRSTDTQYF. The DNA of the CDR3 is TGTGCCGGCTCCGGGACCCCCCGAAGCACAGATACGCAGTATTTT.

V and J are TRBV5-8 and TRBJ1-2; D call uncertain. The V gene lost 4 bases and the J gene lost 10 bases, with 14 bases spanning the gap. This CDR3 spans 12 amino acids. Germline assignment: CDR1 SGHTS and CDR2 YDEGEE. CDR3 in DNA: TGTGCCAGCAGCCCCCGGGTTGGGGTCTACACCTTC. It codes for CASSPRVGVYTF.

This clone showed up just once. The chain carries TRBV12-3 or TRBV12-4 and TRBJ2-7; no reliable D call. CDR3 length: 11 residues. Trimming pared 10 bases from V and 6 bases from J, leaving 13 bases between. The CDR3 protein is CANKSSGEQYF. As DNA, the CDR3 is TGTGCCAACAAGTCCTCTGGCGAGCAGTACTTC.

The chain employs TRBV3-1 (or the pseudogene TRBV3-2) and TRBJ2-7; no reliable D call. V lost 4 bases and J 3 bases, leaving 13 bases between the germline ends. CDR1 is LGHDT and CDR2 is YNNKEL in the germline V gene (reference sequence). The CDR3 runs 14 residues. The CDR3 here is CASSPDGFLYEQYF. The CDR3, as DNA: TGTGCCAGCAGCCCTGATGGTTTTCTCTACGAGCAGTACTTC.

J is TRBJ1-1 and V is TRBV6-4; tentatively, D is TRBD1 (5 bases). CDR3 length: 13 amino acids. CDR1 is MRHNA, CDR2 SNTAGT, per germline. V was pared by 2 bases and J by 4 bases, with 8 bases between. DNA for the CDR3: TGTGCCAGCAGTGACAGGGGTGGCACTGAAGCTTTCTTT. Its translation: CASSDRGGTEAFF.

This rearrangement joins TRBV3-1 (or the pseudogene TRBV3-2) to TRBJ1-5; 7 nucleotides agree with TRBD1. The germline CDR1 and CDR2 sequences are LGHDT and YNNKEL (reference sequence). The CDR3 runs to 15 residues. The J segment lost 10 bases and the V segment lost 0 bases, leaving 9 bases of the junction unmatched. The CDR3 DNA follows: TGTGCCAGCAGCCAAGATGGGCAGGGGGTTGCTCCCCAGCATTTT. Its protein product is CASSQDGQGVAPQHF.

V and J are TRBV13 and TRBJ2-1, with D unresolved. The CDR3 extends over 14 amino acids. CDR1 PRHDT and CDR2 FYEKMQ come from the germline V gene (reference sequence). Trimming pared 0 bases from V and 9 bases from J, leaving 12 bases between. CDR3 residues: CASSLGRTAAEQFF. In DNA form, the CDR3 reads TGTGCCAGCAGCTTAGGCCGCACTGCGGCTGAGCAGTTCTTC.

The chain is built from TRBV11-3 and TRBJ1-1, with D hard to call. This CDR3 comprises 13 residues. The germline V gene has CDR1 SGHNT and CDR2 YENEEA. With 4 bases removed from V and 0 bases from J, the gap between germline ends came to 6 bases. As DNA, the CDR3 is TGTGCCAGCAGCTACGGAGTGAACACTGAAGCTTTCTTT. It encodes CASSYGVNTEAFF.

The CDR3 spells CASSIALNSYEQYF. In DNA form, the CDR3 reads TGTGCCAGTAGTATAGCACTTAACTCCTACGAGCAGTACTTC. The V and J genes are TRBV19 and TRBJ2-7; D is unresolved. CDR3 length equals 14 residues. Between the trimmed V and J ends, which lost 1 base and 0 bases, there was a span of 7 bases. Germline lookup yields CDR1 LNHDA and CDR2 SQIVND (reference sequence).

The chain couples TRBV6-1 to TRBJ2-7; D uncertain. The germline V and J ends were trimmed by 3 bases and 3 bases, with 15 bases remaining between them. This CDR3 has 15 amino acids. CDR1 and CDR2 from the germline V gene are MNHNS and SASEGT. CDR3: CASSEGPVILYEQYF. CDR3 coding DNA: TGTGCCAGCAGTGAGGGTCCCGTCATCCTCTACGAGCAGTACTTC.